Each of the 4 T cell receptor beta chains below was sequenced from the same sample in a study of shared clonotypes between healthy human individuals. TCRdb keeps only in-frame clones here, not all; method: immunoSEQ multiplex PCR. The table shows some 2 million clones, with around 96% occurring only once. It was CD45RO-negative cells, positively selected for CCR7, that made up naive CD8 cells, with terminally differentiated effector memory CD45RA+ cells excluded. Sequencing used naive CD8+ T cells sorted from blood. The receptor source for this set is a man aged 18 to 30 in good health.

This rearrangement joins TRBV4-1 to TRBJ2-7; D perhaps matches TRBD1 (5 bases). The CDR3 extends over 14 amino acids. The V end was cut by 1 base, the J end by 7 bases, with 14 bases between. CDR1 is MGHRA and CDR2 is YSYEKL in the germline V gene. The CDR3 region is CASSQVSQTVEQYF. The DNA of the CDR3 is TGCGCCAGCAGCCAAGTTTCCCAGACAGTTGAGCAGTACTTC.

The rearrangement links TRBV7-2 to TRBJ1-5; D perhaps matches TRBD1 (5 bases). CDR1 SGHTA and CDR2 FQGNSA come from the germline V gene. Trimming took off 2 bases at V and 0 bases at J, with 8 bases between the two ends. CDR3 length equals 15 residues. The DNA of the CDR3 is TGTGCCAGCAGCTTATTTAGGGGTAGCAATCAGCCCCAGCATTTT. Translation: CASSLFRGSNQPQHF.

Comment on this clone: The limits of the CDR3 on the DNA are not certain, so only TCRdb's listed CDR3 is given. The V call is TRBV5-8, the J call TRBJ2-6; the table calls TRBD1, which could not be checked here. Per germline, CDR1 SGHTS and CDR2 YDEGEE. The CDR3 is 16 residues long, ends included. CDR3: CASILDQGSGANVLTF.

The CDR3 reads CASSLIGTGTDTQYF. CDR3 nucleotides: TGCGCCAGCAGCTTGATAGGGACAGGGACAGATACGCAGTATTTT. The V call is TRBV5-1, the J call TRBJ2-3, with 9 bases identical to TRBD1. From germline, CDR1 is SGHRS and CDR2 YFSETQ. The trim removed 1 base at V and 3 bases at J, leaving 3 bases unmatched. This CDR3 has 15 residues. Drawing the rest from reference TRBV5-1 and TRBJ2-3, the complete variable domain is KAGVTQTPRYLIKTRGQQVTLSCSPISGHRSVSWYQQTPGQGLQFLFEYFSETQRNKGNFPGRFSGRQFSNSRSEMNVSTLELGDSALYLCASSLIGTGTDTQYFGPGTRLTVL.